This T cell receptor beta chain was sequenced during a study of identical twins (dated by TCRdb to about 2016). For context, the study as a whole: To test whether fetal clonotypes persist, the study used deep sequencing on TCR alpha and beta repertoires from monozygotic twins, unrelated adults of various ages, and cord blood. To rule out contamination, replicate twin experiments were performed at different times with different library preparation protocols. What the authors observed across the whole study: The excess sharing between twins in beta out-of-frame sequences was weaker because fewer shared sequences reduced the signal-to-noise ratio. Because the same donors could not be followed over many years, the conclusions relied on cross-sectional statistical analysis. Abundant cord blood beta clonotypes had fewer insertions, young adult naive repertoires showed a similar but weaker trend, and memory repertoires showed no such trend. In monozygotic twins, recombination models systematically underestimated out-of-frame TCR alpha sharing, but the models matched the sharing seen between unrelated individuals. Out-of-frame TCR alpha sequences shared between twins showed an excess of low generation-probability sequences compared with coincidental sharing between unrelated individuals. Invariant T cells such as MAIT and iNKT could partly confound zero-insertion analyses, although diverse VJ usage argued against such confounding for most clonotypes.

The trim is 4 bases for V and 7 bases for J, with a gap of 12 bases between the germline ends. Per the germline V gene, SGHDT is the CDR1 and YYEEEE is the CDR2. The CDR3 runs 13 residues from the cysteine to the phenylalanine. Of all the DNA, just the CDR3 is kept, 39 bases in frame from base 1. Library prep was done by 5' RACE. Sequencing was performed on an Illumina HiSeq 2000. A universal primer binding site was added through template switching, and the final cDNA carried a unique molecular identifier so that TCR cDNA molecules could be counted accurately. Specific primers in the conserved constant-segment region were used to synthesize first-strand cDNA for the TCR alpha and beta chains. To control for contamination, every cDNA library was double barcoded, receiving both a SMART-Mk sample barcode and Illumina barcodes. Two successive PCR steps introduced TruSeq adapter sequences along with Illumina sample barcodes. The TCR alpha and beta cDNA libraries were sequenced on the Illumina HiSeq platform using custom primers. The paper's processing steps were these. Raw reads were processed with MiGEC to extract unique molecular identifiers, and MiXCR was used to determine CDR3 positions. Recombination models were inferred per individual with the repgenHMM and IGoR tools using an EM algorithm. The tcR package in R was used for shared clonotype analysis, with sharing normalized by the product of cloneset sizes. To study raw recombination without the effects of thymic and clonal selection, out-of-frame nonproductive sequences were analyzed. Using fastp at Q25 and MiXCR, TCRdb reprocessed the public reads and kept productive beta chains. Identical CDR3 proteins give one entry, which carries the most common genes and DNA. TCRdb's processing, not the study's, gives the V and J calls here. The sample table lists some 440,000 distinct CDR3 sequences, 20% to 25% of them with a count of one. In total, the top ten clones hold about 3% of the sample.

All donors were healthy Caucasians. The twin cohort comprised three pairs of female monozygotic twins, all aged roughly 18 to 30 years. Positive isolation kits from Invitrogen were used to isolate CD4+ and CD8+ T cell populations. As regards this clonotype: The antigen it recognizes is unknown. One base away there is no much larger clone; base qualities are not given.

These sequences were also reported in another study, on T cells expressing NK-cell markers. The second study's paper adds: TCR beta-chain repertoires were profiled in sorted CD3+CD56+NKG2C+, CD3+CD56+NKG2C- and CD3+CD56-NKG2C+ T-cell subsets from seven or eight donors. Among the eight sequenced donors, seven were HCMV-seropositive and one was HCMV-seronegative. In several experiments an anti-gammadeltaTCR antibody was added to restrict sorting to alphabetaTCR-expressing T cells. In more than five donors, the dominant CD3+CD56+NKG2C+ clonotypes were found to rank among the top 10 CD8+ clonotypes and to make up roughly 1.0-7.0% of CD8+ T cells. Those dominant clonotypes were again the most abundant among CD3+CD56-NKG2C+ cells in a handful of donors, at about 25-65%. Whether the expanded NKG2C-expressing T cell clones were specific for HCMV antigens was left unclear. The eight sequenced donors were randomly selected healthy volunteers, three men and five women. To determine HCMV serostatus, a commercial ELISA kit was used to detect HCMV-specific IgG in serum. MIGEC was used to demultiplex reads and group the reads by UMI, and MiTCR was used to assemble and quantify clonotypes. To exclude erroneous sequences, only TCR cDNA sequences supported by at least two reads were retained. The tcR package was used for downstream repertoire analysis, and clonotypes were matched across fractions by CDR3 nucleotide sequence plus V segment. VDJmatch was used to annotate antigen specificity against VDJdb, with one amino acid substitution in CDR3 permitted.

Sequencing used CD4+ T cells sorted from blood. This clonotype was sampled from a woman in her late teens or twenties in good health. The sequence is built from TRBV5-6 and TRBJ2-1, with a weak D call of TRBD1 (6 bases match). CDR3 loop: CASSRGTENEQFF. The DNA reads TGTGCCAGCAGCAGGGGGACGGAGAATGAGCAGTTCTTC.